This entry lists 18 T cell receptor beta chains sequenced from one sample in a study of T cells in Graves' hyperthyroidism and ophthalmopathy. The CDR3 regions of TCR beta were amplified from RNA transcripts. Using the HTBI primer set, a first-round RT-PCR was run on the TCR CDR3. TCRdb reanalysed the multiplex PCR reads using MiXCR and keeps one entry per CDR3 protein. The sample has about 360,000 distinct CDR3 sequences; 19% are singletons. Source material: blood. The receptors come from a woman aged 18-35 years with Graves' hyperthyroidism.

This clonotype was detected many times. The chain couples TRBV28 to TRBJ1-1, with D hard to call. Germline V CDR1 and CDR2: MDHEN, SYDVKM. V was pared by 5 bases and J by 4 bases, with 14 bases between. This CDR3 contains 14 residues. The DNA of the CDR3 is TGTGCCAGCAGTGGGAATTCGGGATTCACTGAAGCTTTCTTT. Its protein is CASSGNSGFTEAFF.

This clonotype was observed many times. This chain links TRBV11-2 with TRBJ1-5; no reliable D call. This CDR3 spans 14 amino acids. Germline V CDR1 and CDR2: SGHAT, FQNNGV. The V end was cut by 0 bases, the J end by 0 bases, with 3 bases between. DNA of the CDR3: TGTGCCAGCAGCTTAGACGATAGCAATCAGCCCCAGCATTTT. Translated: CASSLDDSNQPQHF.

This clonotype was recorded many times. V usage is TRBV11-2 and J usage is TRBJ1-5, with D perhaps matching TRBD1 (5 bases). Trimming left V 4 bases short and J 4 bases short, with 14 bases between. This CDR3 region has 15 residues. CDR1 is SGHAT and CDR2 is FQNNGV in the germline V gene. The CDR3 sequence is CASSSRGPANQPQHF. CDR3 bases: TGTGCCAGCAGCTCACGGGGCCCGGCGAATCAGCCCCAGCATTTT.

This clonotype was seen at least ten times. The chain has TRBV6-1 and TRBJ1-2; possible D gene TRBD1, 6 bases. The ends were cut back, 2 bases at V and 7 bases at J, with 17 bases in the middle. Germline CDR1 and CDR2: MNHNS and SASEGT. The CDR3 extends over 15 amino acids. The DNA for the CDR3 is TGTGCCAGCAGTGAACATCGGGGGGCGCGCGCTGGCTACACCTTC. Its protein is CASSEHRGARAGYTF.

In its sample, this clonotype was seen many times. The DNA of the CDR3 is TGTGCCAGCAGGGGGTGGGGGGGTGAGGGCACTGAAGCTTTCTTT. It codes for CASRGWGGEGTEAFF. The chain uses TRBV6-5 and TRBJ1-1, with D perhaps TRBD1 (5 bases). The CDR3 extends over 15 amino acids. Trimming took off 6 bases at V and 4 bases at J, with 18 bases between the two ends. Germline CDR1 and CDR2: MNHEY and SVGAGI.

The chain recombines TRBV20-1 with TRBJ1-2, with 9 bases fitting TRBD1. CDR1 and CDR2 (germline): DFQATT, SNEGSKA (reference sequence). The CDR3 length is 16 residues. V was pared by 6 bases and J by 2 bases, with 13 bases of the junction left unmatched. CDR3 loop: CSASGDRDPLNYGYTF. The DNA for the CDR3 is TGCAGTGCGTCGGGGGACAGGGACCCTTTAAACTATGGCTACACCTTC.

The chain couples TRBV14 to TRBJ2-2, with 9 bases lining up with TRBD1. Germline CDR1 SGHDN, CDR2 FVKESK. This CDR3 has 17 residues. Trimming cost V 0 bases and J 7 bases; bases outside gene matches: 9. CDR3 protein: CASSQDWDRARIGELFF. The CDR3, as DNA: TGTGCCAGCAGCCAAGATTGGGACAGGGCCCGTATCGGGGAGCTGTTTTTT.

This clonotype was found many times. The chain joins TRBV6-1 to TRBJ2-7; TRBD2 agrees at 13 bases. V was clipped by 8 bases and J by 1 base; unmatched bases: 8. There are 16 residues in the CDR3. The V gene's germline CDR1 is MNHNS and CDR2 SASEGT. The CDR3 here is CASLGLAGAPSYEQYF. As DNA, the CDR3 is TGTGCCAGCCTAGGACTAGCGGGGGCCCCATCCTACGAGCAGTACTTC.

This clonotype occurred many times. V is TRBV5-5 and J is TRBJ2-7; tentatively, D is TRBD2 (5 bases). Germline V lookup: CDR1 SGHKS, CDR2 YYEKEE (reference sequence). Trimming cost V 0 bases and J 4 bases, with 14 bases left between them. The CDR3 is 15 amino acids. In nucleotides, the CDR3 is TGTGCCAGCAGCTTGGATCACAGCAGAGGGTACGAGCAGTACTTC. Encoded protein: CASSLDHSRGYEQYF.

This clonotype showed up many times. The DNA of the CDR3 is TGTGCCAGCTCCCGAGGGGTGAGGGGCACTGAAGCTTTCTTT. Encoded protein: CASSRGVRGTEAFF. This sequence joins TRBV12-3 or TRBV12-4 and TRBJ1-1; tentatively, D is TRBD1 (5 bases). The CDR3 sequence is 14 residues long. The V end lost 8 bases, the J end lost 4 bases, and 17 bases lay between the germline ends.

The table lists this clonotype with many counts. The chain uses TRBV7-9 and TRBJ1-1; no clear D gene. V was pared by 2 bases and J by 6 bases, with 4 bases between. This CDR3 is built from 11 residues. Germline values: CDR1 SEHNR, CDR2 FQNEAQ (reference sequence). For the CDR3, the DNA is TGTGCCAGCAGCTTACTCGCTGAAGCTTTCTTT. It is translated as CASSLLAEAFF. Looking up the rest from reference TRBV7-9 and TRBJ1-1 gives the full variable domain: DTGVSQNPRHKITKRGQNVTFRCDPISEHNRLYWYRQTLGQGPEFLTYFQNEAQLEKSRLLSDRFSAERPKGSFSTLEIQRTEQGDSAMYLCASSLLAEAFFGQGTRLTVV.

The chain joins TRBV6-1 to TRBJ1-2; 7 bases are shared with TRBD1. V trimming: 1 base; J trimming: 5 bases; junction bases outside the gene matches: 4. The CDR3 extends over 14 amino acids. CDR1 is MNHNS, CDR2 SASEGT, per germline. The CDR3 DNA sequence: TGTGCCAGCAGTGAAGGGAGGGGGCGGTATGGCTACACCTTC. Translating it yields CASSEGRGRYGYTF.

There are many counts of this clonotype. This chain uses TRBV27 with TRBJ2-7; 10 bases line up with TRBD1. Trimming at V came to 5 bases and at J to 2 bases, leaving 9 bases not matched to a gene. This CDR3 comprises 16 residues. From germline, CDR1 is MNHEY and CDR2 SMNVEV (reference sequence). The CDR3 region has the DNA TGTGCCAGCAGTCCGATCCGGGACAGGGGAGCCTACGAGCAGTACTTC. Translating it yields CASSPIRDRGAYEQYF.

Many counts were recorded for this clonotype. The chain uses TRBV20-1 and TRBJ2-5; D is perhaps TRBD1 (6 bases). Looked up from germline, CDR1 is DFQATT and CDR2 is SNEGSKA (reference sequence). The CDR3 sequence is 14 residues long. V shed 5 bases and J shed 5 bases, with 18 bases lying between them. The CDR3 nucleotides are TGCAGTGCTGAACGGACGGACAGACAGGAGACCCAGTACTTC. This sequence encodes CSAERTDRQETQYF.

This clonotype has at least ten counts. The chain has TRBV5-1 and TRBJ2-7; D is possibly TRBD1 (6 bases). Germline V lookup: CDR1 SGHRS, CDR2 YFSETQ. There are 17 residues in the CDR3. Trimming took 0 bases from V and 1 from J, leaving 17 bases between them. CDR3 region: CASSLDLGHHLSYEQYF. CDR3 nucleotides: TGCGCCAGCAGCTTGGATCTGGGACACCACTTATCCTACGAGCAGTACTTC.

Many counts were recorded for this clonotype. This chain links TRBV7-3 with TRBJ1-2; D is possibly TRBD1 (5 bases). The length of the CDR3 is 14 residues. The germline V and J ends were trimmed by 5 bases and 8 bases, with 18 bases remaining between them. Per germline, CDR1 SGHTA and CDR2 FQGTGA. CDR3 nucleotide sequence: TGTGCCAGCAGCCCCACTTCGGGGCCGTCGGGCTACACCTTC. This codes for CASSPTSGPSGYTF.

This clonotype has only one observation. The chain uses TRBV18 and TRBJ2-5; no firm D call. This CDR3 comprises 16 residues. V was clipped by 4 bases and J by 1 base, with 16 bases between them. Germline V gene lookup returns CDR1 KGHSH and CDR2 LQKENI. CDR3 DNA: TGTGCCAGCTCACGGGATAGTGTCATCGTCCAAGAGACCCAGTACTTC. Translated, it gives CASSRDSVIVQETQYF.

This clonotype has at least ten counts. The rearrangement joins TRBV10-3 to TRBJ2-5; 14 bases map to TRBD2. Germline V gene lookup returns CDR1 ENHRY and CDR2 SYGVKD. The CDR3 consists of 15 residues. The V gene end was trimmed by 6 bases and the J gene end by 3 bases; junction bases not matched to a gene: 3. CDR3 bases: TGTGCCATCAGGGAGGGACTAGCGGGGGAAGAGACCCAGTACTTC. The encoded protein is CAIREGLAGEETQYF.